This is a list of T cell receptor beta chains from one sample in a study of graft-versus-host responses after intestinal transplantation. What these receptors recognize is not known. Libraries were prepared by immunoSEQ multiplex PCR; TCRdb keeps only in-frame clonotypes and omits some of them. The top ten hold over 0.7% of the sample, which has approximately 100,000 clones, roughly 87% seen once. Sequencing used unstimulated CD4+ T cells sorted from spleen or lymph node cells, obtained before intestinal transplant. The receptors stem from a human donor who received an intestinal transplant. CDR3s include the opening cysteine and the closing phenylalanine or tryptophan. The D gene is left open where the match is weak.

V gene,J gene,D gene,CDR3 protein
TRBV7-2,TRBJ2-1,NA,CASSQGGVGEQFF
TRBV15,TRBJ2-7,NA,CATSQDRGSIYYEQYF
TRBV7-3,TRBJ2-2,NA,CASGRNANTGELFF
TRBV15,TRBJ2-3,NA,CATSNFRQSSTDTQYF
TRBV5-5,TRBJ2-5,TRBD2,CASSFRLAGGGGTSETQYF
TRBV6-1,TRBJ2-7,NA,CASVVRPSSYEQYF
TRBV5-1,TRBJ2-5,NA,CASSLGRETQYF
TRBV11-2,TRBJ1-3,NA,CASSPPGPWGNTIYF
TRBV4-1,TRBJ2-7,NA,CASSPQGGMQYF
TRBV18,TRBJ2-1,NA,CASSQRSEQFF
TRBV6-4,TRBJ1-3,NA,CASSDFGERSSGNTIYF
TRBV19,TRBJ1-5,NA,CASSMVRGVGNQPQHF
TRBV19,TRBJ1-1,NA,CASSTLRTGSTEAFF
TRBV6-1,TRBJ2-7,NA,CASSDPARGYEQYF
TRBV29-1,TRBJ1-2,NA,CSVDRMGSRGYTF
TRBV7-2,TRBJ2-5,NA,CASGAALVGTQYF
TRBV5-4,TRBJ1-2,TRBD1,CASTGQGYGYTF
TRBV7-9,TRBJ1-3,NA,CASSSAGTFSGNTIYF
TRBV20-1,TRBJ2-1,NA,CSADGGHEQFF
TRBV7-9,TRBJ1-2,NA,CASSLNYGYTF
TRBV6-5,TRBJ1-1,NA,CASSYMAEAFF
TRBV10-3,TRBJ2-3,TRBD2,CAISDSSGGTDTQYF
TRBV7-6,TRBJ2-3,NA,CASSLARQFTDTQYF
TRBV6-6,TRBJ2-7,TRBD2,CASSEGLAGLHEQYF